One sample yielded the 22 T cell receptor beta chains listed below, sequenced in a study of blood T cell repertoires in COVID-19. Produced via immunoSEQ multiplex PCR; TCRdb's table is partial and in-frame only. The repertoire includes roughly 140,000 clones, about 76% of them detected once, and roughly 8% sits in the top ten. Sequencing input: peripheral blood. Every receptor here comes from a human donor in a cohort sampled during active COVID-19.

CDR3 loop: CASSFQGAGGYTF. CDR3 DNA sequence: TGTGCCAGCAGTTTCCAGGGGGCGGGCGGCTACACCTTC. This chain connects TRBV2 to TRBJ1-2; 8 bases line up with TRBD1. The CDR3 has 13 residues. Per the germline V gene, CDR1 is SNHLY and CDR2 is FYNNEI. Trimming cost V 5 bases and J 8 bases; bases outside gene matches: 7.

CDR3 sequence (DNA): TGTGCCAGCAGTTTAAAGGGGGTTCAGTCACCCCTCCACTTT. Its protein product is CASSLKGVQSPLHF. The chain carries TRBV28 and TRBJ1-6; TRBD1 might be the D (6 bases). Germline V gene sequence: CDR1 MDHEN, CDR2 SYDVKM. This CDR3 contains 14 residues. V lost 2 bases and J lost 10, with 12 bases in between. The full variable domain, its missing parts supplied by reference TRBV28 and TRBJ1-6, is DVKVTQSSRYLVKRTGEKVFLECVQDMDHENMFWYRQDPGLGLRLIYFSYDVKMKEKGDIPEGYSVSREKKERFSLILESASTNQTSMYLCASSLKGVQSPLHFGNGTRLTVT.

The chain has TRBV10-3 and TRBJ2-3; TRBD2 matches 9 bases. The germline gives CDR1 ENHRY, CDR2 SYGVKD. The CDR3 extends over 18 amino acids. V lost 2 bases to trimming and J lost 3 bases; unmatched junction nucleotides: 12. For the CDR3, the DNA is TGTGCCATCAGTGAGCCTGGGGTAGCGGGAGTCGGGACAGATACGCAGTATTTT. Encoded protein: CAISEPGVAGVGTDTQYF.

The chain carries TRBV7-9 and TRBJ2-7; 11 nucleotides match TRBD2. V gave up 0 bases and J gave up 13 bases; unmatched junction bases: 2. The CDR3 is 12 residues long. Germline V gene data show CDR1 as SEHNR and CDR2 as FQNEAQ (reference sequence). CDR3 in DNA: TGTGCCAGCAGCTTAGCACTAGCGGGAGTTTACTTC. It translates to CASSLALAGVYF.

V usage is TRBV28 and J usage is TRBJ1-1; possibly TRBD1 for D (5 bases). The CDR3 length is 15 residues. Trimming shortened V by 8 bases and J by 1 base, and 17 bases separated the two germline ends. Germline assignment: CDR1 MDHEN and CDR2 SYDVKM. This CDR3 reads CASRKPYQGNTEAFF. In nucleotides, the CDR3 is TGTGCCAGCCGAAAACCTTATCAGGGGAACACTGAAGCTTTCTTT.

The chain uses TRBV29-1 and TRBJ2-7; the match to TRBD2 covers 8 bases. CDR1 SQVTM and CDR2 ANQGSEA come from the germline V gene. This CDR3 comprises 17 residues. J lost 4 bases, V lost 4 bases, and 18 bases had no gene match. CDR3 sequence reads: CSVGGGGLGGRNYEQYF. The CDR3 nucleotides are TGCAGCGTTGGGGGCGGGGGTTTAGGCGGGAGGAATTACGAGCAGTACTTC.

This chain links TRBV18 with TRBJ2-6; D is ambiguous. The V and J ends lost 3 bases and 2 bases respectively, with 8 bases between them. The CDR3 covers 15 residues. Germline CDR1 and CDR2: KGHSH and LQKENI. The CDR3 reads CASSPDWAGANVLTF. In DNA form, the CDR3 reads TGTGCCAGCTCACCCGACTGGGCTGGGGCCAACGTCCTGACTTTC.

The J gene is TRBJ1-4, the V gene TRBV19, with 12 nucleotides matching TRBD1. CDR3 length: 14 residues. Germline V gene data show CDR1 as LNHDA and CDR2 as SQIVND (reference sequence). V dropped 8 bases and J dropped 5; count of bases not matched to a gene: 3. As DNA, the CDR3 is TGTGCCAGTCGGGACAGGGGGCGGAATGAAAAACTGTTTTTT. Protein sequence: CASRDRGRNEKLFF.

The gene calls are TRBV6-5 and TRBJ1-6; 10 nucleotides align to TRBD1. The CDR3 totals 16 residues. CDR1 and CDR2 from the germline V gene are MNHEY and SVGAGI. V shed 2 bases, J shed 6 bases, and the junction held 4 bases outside the gene matches. CDR3 DNA sequence: TGTGCCAGCAGTTACGATGGACAGGGGGGTAATTCACCCCTCCACTTT. It is translated as CASSYDGQGGNSPLHF.

The chain employs TRBV6-2 or TRBV6-3 and TRBJ2-1; 14 bases agree with TRBD2. Germline CDR1 is MNHEY and CDR2 is SVGEGT. The CDR3 sequence is 14 residues long. The V segment lost 5 bases and the J segment 6 bases; nucleotides outside the gene matches: 0. The CDR3 DNA follows: TGTGCCAGCAGTGGGACTAGCGGGAGCAATGAGCAGTTCTTC. Translation gives CASSGTSGSNEQFF.

The chain is built from TRBV18 and TRBJ2-6, with a weak D call TRBD2 (5 bases). This CDR3 region has 17 residues. The V end was cut by 0 bases, the J end by 2 bases, with 11 bases between. The V gene's germline CDR1 is KGHSH and CDR2 LQKENI. This CDR3 reads CASSPPGVLAGANVLTF. CDR3 nucleotides: TGTGCCAGCTCACCACCCGGGGTACTGGCTGGGGCCAACGTCCTGACTTTC.

The chain is built from TRBV6-2 or TRBV6-3 and TRBJ2-4, with 7 bases fitting TRBD1. V lost 5 bases, J lost 0 bases, and 7 bases stayed unmatched. The CDR3 spans 16 residues. Germline V lookup: CDR1 MNHEY, CDR2 SVGEGT. Here the CDR3 reads CASSPTGILAKNIQYF. CDR3 DNA sequence: TGTGCCAGCAGTCCGACAGGGATACTAGCCAAAAACATTCAGTACTTC.

This clone was found a few times. The rearrangement uses TRBV25-1 and TRBJ2-6, with a tentative D call TRBD2 (5 bases). Trimming removed 2 bases from V and 0 bases from J, with 14 bases in between. CDR1 is MGHDK and CDR2 is SYGVNS in the germline V gene. There are 18 residues in the CDR3. The CDR3, as DNA: TGTGCCAGCAGTGAACATGGGGAGTTCAACTCTGGGGCCAACGTCCTGACTTTC. Its protein product is CASSEHGEFNSGANVLTF.

The J gene is TRBJ2-7, the V gene TRBV24-1, with 7 bases lining up with TRBD1. The CDR3 is 15 residues long. The V and J ends lost 4 bases and 2 bases, in that order; junction bases with no gene match: 7. Germline assignment: CDR1 KGHDR and CDR2 SFDVKD. The CDR3 DNA sequence: TGTGCCACCAGTGAAGCTCGACAGGGCACCTACGAGCAGTACTTC. It translates to CATSEARQGTYEQYF.

The chain uses TRBV9 and TRBJ2-5, with D maybe TRBD2 (6 bases). This CDR3 is built from 14 residues. V was pared by 0 bases and J by 2 bases, with 8 bases between. The V gene's germline CDR1 is SGDLS and CDR2 YYNGEE. The CDR3: CASSVVGGQETQYF. The CDR3 DNA reads TGTGCCAGCAGCGTAGTCGGGGGACAAGAGACCCAGTACTTC.

The V gene is TRBV6-5, the J gene TRBJ2-7; 11 bases align to TRBD2. V was pared by 6 bases and J by 0 bases, with 1 base of the junction left unmatched. This CDR3 has 14 amino acids. Looked up from germline, CDR1 is MNHEY and CDR2 is SVGAGI. Here the CDR3 reads CASRTSGNSYEQYF. The CDR3 region has the DNA TGTGCCAGCAGGACTAGCGGGAACTCCTACGAGCAGTACTTC.

V and J are TRBV25-1 and TRBJ2-7, with 8 positions matching TRBD1. This CDR3 is built from 13 residues. The germline gives CDR1 MGHDK, CDR2 SYGVNS. The junction had 9 bases not matched to a gene; V was cut back by 7 bases and J by 7 bases. The CDR3 DNA is TGTGCCAGCAACAGGGGGGATCGAGGAGAGCAGTACTTC. It yields the protein CASNRGDRGEQYF.

This clone appeared once. The chain is built from TRBV7-3 and TRBJ2-6; no reliable D call. The CDR3 consists of 14 residues. V was shortened by 5 bases and J by 0 bases, with 5 bases between the two germline ends. The germline V gene has CDR1 SGHTA and CDR2 FQGTGA. CDR3 nucleotides: TGTGCCAGCAGCCGAGACTCTGGGGCCAACGTCCTGACTTTC. Its protein product is CASSRDSGANVLTF.

The chain has TRBV5-1 and TRBJ2-2; TRBD2 is a possible D gene (5 bases). The V gene lost 0 bases and the J gene lost 1 base, with 10 bases spanning the gap. Germline assignment: CDR1 SGHRS and CDR2 YFSETQ. The CDR3 covers 16 residues. CDR3 nucleotide sequence: TGCGCCAGCAGCTTGGAGGACTGGGTGAACACCGGGGAGCTGTTTTTT. This translates into CASSLEDWVNTGELFF.

The chain employs TRBV4-1 and TRBJ1-1, with D possibly being TRBD1 (5 bases). Germline CDR1 MGHRA, CDR2 YSYEKL. The CDR3 has 16 amino acids. Trimming stripped 4 bases from V and 2 bases from J, with 17 bases between. CDR3: CASSRRGGVRNTEAFF. The CDR3 nucleotides are TGCGCCAGCAGCCGGAGGGGAGGGGTTCGTAACACTGAAGCTTTCTTT.

The V call is TRBV6-5, the J call TRBJ1-2; D ambiguous. Looked up from germline, CDR1 is MNHEY and CDR2 is SVGAGI. CDR3 length: 12 residues. Trimming took off 10 bases at V and 8 bases at J, with 17 bases between the two ends. The CDR3: CATTWGGRGYTF. In DNA, the CDR3 is TGTGCCACCACCTGGGGAGGTCGCGGCTACACCTTC.

Only one count was recorded for this clone. V is TRBV29-1 and J is TRBJ2-3; unclear D gene. Germline CDR1 and CDR2: SQVTM and ANQGSEA. V gave up 8 bases and J gave up 3 bases, with 18 bases separating them. This CDR3 has 14 amino acids. CDR3 sequence: CSIRLRDTTDTQYF. The CDR3 coding sequence is TGCAGCATCCGATTACGAGACACGACAGATACGCAGTATTTT.